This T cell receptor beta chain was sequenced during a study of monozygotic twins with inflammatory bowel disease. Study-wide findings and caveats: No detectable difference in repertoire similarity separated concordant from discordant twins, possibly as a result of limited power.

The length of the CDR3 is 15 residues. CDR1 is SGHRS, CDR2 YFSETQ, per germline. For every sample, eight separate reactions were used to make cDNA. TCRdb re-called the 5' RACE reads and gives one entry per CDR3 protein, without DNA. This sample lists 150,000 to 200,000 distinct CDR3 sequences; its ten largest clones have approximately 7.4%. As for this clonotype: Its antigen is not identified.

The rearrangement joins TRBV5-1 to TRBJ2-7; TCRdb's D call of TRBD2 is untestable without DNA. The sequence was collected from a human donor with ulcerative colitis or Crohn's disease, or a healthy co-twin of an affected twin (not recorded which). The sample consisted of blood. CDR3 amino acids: CASSPQVALSYEQYF.